This T cell receptor (beta chain) was sequenced in a study of blood T cell repertoires in COVID-19. The wider study: T cells, B-cell-depleted T cells, or PBMCs supplied cDNA or gDNA.

As originally analysed: Reference gene primer amplification gave nucleated cell count estimates. Sequencing was performed with immunoSEQ multiplex PCR; in TCRdb, only in-frame clones are kept and a portion is missing. V, J and clone size derive from that table, while D and trimming were established from the DNA sequence. The table lists tens of thousands of clones, roughly 80% of them singletons. Trimming pared 5 bases from V and 8 bases from J, leaving 16 bases between. This CDR3 has 14 residues. Germline V gene lookup returns CDR1 MNHNY and CDR2 SVGAGI (reference sequence). The V call is TRBV6-6, the J call TRBJ1-5; D may be TRBD1 (5 bases). The sample consisted of peripheral blood. This receptor was obtained from a man aged 50 or older with acute or convalescent COVID-19. CDR3 in amino acids: CASSAGTQSEPQHF. In nucleotides, the CDR3 is TGTGCCAGCAGTGCCGGGACTCAATCCGAGCCCCAGCATTTT.